One T cell receptor beta chain is described in this entry. Clones were sequenced by immunoSEQ multiplex PCR, and TCRdb holds only the in-frame ones, with some missing. Found here are around 120,000 clones, about 93% of them singletons; the top ten hold 5%. The sample belongs to a study of T cell responses to AZD1222 COVID-19 vaccine. The receptor was derived from an adult who received the AZD1222 COVID-19 vaccine. The sample in question was peripheral blood, obtained 28 days after the second AZD1222 dose.

CDR3 protein: CASSENPGSGNTIYF. The DNA of the CDR3 is TGCGCCAGCAGTGAGAATCCAGGGAGTGGAAACACCATATATTTT. This chain uses TRBV10-1 with TRBJ1-3; a weak D match, TRBD1 (5 bases). This CDR3 has 15 residues. Germline V gene lookup returns CDR1 WNHNN and CDR2 SYGVQD (reference sequence). The V and J ends lost 2 bases and 3 bases respectively, with 11 bases between them.